These T cell receptor beta chains were read from a single sample in a study of response to subunit inactivated influenza vaccine. MiXCR was run by TCRdb on the RT-PCR reads, yielding one entry per CDR3 protein. The sample lists 450,000 to 700,000 distinct CDR3 sequences, 14% seen once, with approximately 12% in the top ten. This sample comprised PBMCs from blood, obtained roughly 13 days after vaccination. The receptors derive from a man aged 50 to 59 who received an inactivated influenza vaccine. Each CDR3 is given with its conserved first and last residue. The order of the fields is J gene, D gene, clone size, CDR3 length, V gene, CDR3 protein, CDR3 DNA. D genes are given only for firm matches. Size is omitted from some rows. Given values are once, few, many or a class for expanded clones.

j_gene: TRBJ1-4
d_gene: NA
abundance: few
len: 18
v_gene: TRBV4-3
CDR3aa: CASSQGSGGLFLLEQLFF
CDR3nt: TGCGCCAGCAGCCAAGGTTCGGGGGGCCTATTTCTACTCGAACAACTGTTTTTT

j_gene: TRBJ2-7
d_gene: NA
abundance: few
len: 14
v_gene: TRBV5-5
CDR3aa: CASSTYTNTYEQYF
CDR3nt: TGTGCCAGCAGCACCTACACGAACACCTACGAGCAGTACTTC

j_gene: TRBJ2-7
d_gene: NA
abundance: few
len: 13
v_gene: TRBV29-1
CDR3aa: CSAVGAESYEQYF
CDR3nt: TGCAGCGCGGTAGGGGCGGAGAGCTACGAGCAGTACTTC

j_gene: TRBJ2-3
d_gene: TRBD2
abundance: NA
len: 16
v_gene: TRBV3-1
CDR3aa: CASSQDVASGGDTQYF
CDR3nt: TGTGCCAGCAGCCAAGATGTGGCTAGCGGGGGGGATACGCAGTATTTT

j_gene: TRBJ1-3
d_gene: NA
abundance: many
len: 15
v_gene: TRBV4-3
CDR3aa: CASSQDGGTGNTIYF
CDR3nt: TGCGCCAGCAGCCAAGATGGGGGAACGGGAAACACCATATATTTT

j_gene: TRBJ2-6
d_gene: NA
abundance: NA
len: 12
v_gene: TRBV29-1
CDR3aa: CSSISGANVLTF
CDR3nt: TGCAGCTCAATCTCTGGGGCCAACGTCCTGACTTTC

j_gene: TRBJ2-7
d_gene: NA
abundance: few
len: 17
v_gene: TRBV3-1
CDR3aa: CASSHWLARGGSHEQYF
CDR3nt: TGTGCCAGCAGCCATTGGCTCGCCAGGGGGGGGTCCCACGAGCAGTACTTC

j_gene: TRBJ1-1
d_gene: NA
abundance: NA
len: 15
v_gene: TRBV7-2
CDR3aa: CASSLALIGGAEAFF
CDR3nt: TGTGCCAGCAGCTTAGCGCTAATTGGGGGGGCTGAAGCTTTCTTT

j_gene: TRBJ2-7
d_gene: TRBD1
abundance: NA
len: 16
v_gene: TRBV6-2/TRBV6-3
CDR3aa: CASSYPDRAEFYEQYF
CDR3nt: TGTGCCAGCAGTTACCCGGACAGGGCAGAATTCTACGAGCAGTACTTC

j_gene: TRBJ2-1
d_gene: NA
abundance: NA
len: 12
v_gene: TRBV10-3
CDR3aa: CAISESGDEQFF
CDR3nt: TGTGCCATCAGTGAGTCAGGGGATGAGCAGTTCTTC

j_gene: TRBJ2-2
d_gene: TRBD2
abundance: NA
len: 17
v_gene: TRBV4-2
CDR3aa: CASSQTGTSGSTGELFF
CDR3nt: TGTGCCAGCAGCCAAACCGGGACTAGCGGCTCCACCGGGGAGCTGTTTTTT

j_gene: TRBJ2-1
d_gene: TRBD2
abundance: NA
len: 15
v_gene: TRBV11-2
CDR3aa: CASSLDSGGEGEQFF
CDR3nt: TGTGCCAGCAGCTTAGACAGCGGGGGGGAGGGTGAGCAGTTCTTC

j_gene: TRBJ2-7
d_gene: NA
abundance: NA
len: 13
v_gene: TRBV7-2
CDR3aa: CASGQTGLYEQYF
CDR3nt: TGTGCCAGCGGACAGACCGGTCTCTACGAGCAGTACTTC

j_gene: TRBJ1-1
d_gene: TRBD1
abundance: few
len: 14
v_gene: TRBV3-1
CDR3aa: CASSYGTGSTEAFF
CDR3nt: TGTGCCAGCAGCTACGGGACAGGGTCCACTGAAGCTTTCTTT

j_gene: TRBJ2-3
d_gene: TRBD1
abundance: NA
len: 14
v_gene: TRBV11-2
CDR3aa: CASRPTGFTDTQYF
CDR3nt: TGTGCCAGCAGACCGACAGGGTTCACAGATACGCAGTATTTT

j_gene: TRBJ1-2
d_gene: NA
abundance: NA
len: 14
v_gene: TRBV12-3/TRBV12-4
CDR3aa: CASSSRQGAYGYTF
CDR3nt: TGTGCCAGCAGTTCCCGTCAGGGAGCTTACGGCTACACCTTC

j_gene: TRBJ2-1
d_gene: NA
abundance: few
len: 14
v_gene: TRBV29-1
CDR3aa: CSVAFNGGKNEQFF
CDR3nt: TGCAGCGTTGCCTTCAACGGGGGCAAAAATGAGCAGTTCTTC

j_gene: TRBJ2-7
d_gene: TRBD1
abundance: NA
len: 13
v_gene: TRBV3-1
CDR3aa: CASSPHRGYEQYF
CDR3nt: TGTGCCAGCAGCCCACACAGGGGGTACGAGCAGTACTTC

j_gene: TRBJ2-5
d_gene: NA
abundance: few
len: 17
v_gene: TRBV25-1
CDR3aa: CASSELLGGMFQETQYF
CDR3nt: TGTGCCAGCAGTGAATTGCTGGGGGGTATGTTCCAAGAGACCCAGTACTTC

j_gene: TRBJ2-1
d_gene: TRBD2
abundance: few
len: 19
v_gene: TRBV11-1
CDR3aa: CASSPRTSGTGTFYNEQFF
CDR3nt: TGTGCCAGCAGCCCAAGGACTAGCGGGACCGGTACTTTCTACAATGAGCAGTTCTTC

j_gene: TRBJ2-3
d_gene: TRBD2
abundance: many
len: 15
v_gene: TRBV5-1
CDR3aa: CASSLEASGASTQYF
CDR3nt: TGCGCCAGCAGCTTGGAGGCTAGCGGTGCGTCTACGCAGTATTTT

j_gene: TRBJ1-2
d_gene: NA
abundance: few
len: 12
v_gene: TRBV5-1
CDR3aa: CASSFQGDGYTF
CDR3nt: TGCGCCAGCAGCTTTCAAGGGGATGGCTACACCTTC

j_gene: TRBJ2-3
d_gene: NA
abundance: NA
len: 13
v_gene: TRBV27
CDR3aa: CAPEVTGQITQYF
CDR3nt: TGTGCCCCGGAGGTAACAGGGCAGATTACGCAGTATTTT

j_gene: TRBJ2-3
d_gene: TRBD2
abundance: NA
len: 20
v_gene: TRBV15
CDR3aa: CATSNRPGEGTFRYTDTQYF
CDR3nt: TGTGCCACCAGCAATCGACCGGGGGAGGGAACTTTCAGATACACAGATACGCAGTATTTT

j_gene: TRBJ2-7
d_gene: TRBD2
abundance: few
len: 17
v_gene: TRBV10-2
CDR3aa: CASSMTGTSGRPYEQYF
CDR3nt: TGCGCCAGCAGCATGACCGGGACTAGCGGGAGGCCCTACGAGCAGTACTTC

j_gene: TRBJ1-1
d_gene: NA
abundance: NA
len: 15
v_gene: TRBV12-3/TRBV12-4
CDR3aa: CASSLLSRVNTEAFF
CDR3nt: TGTGCCAGCAGTTTACTATCCAGGGTGAACACTGAAGCTTTCTTT